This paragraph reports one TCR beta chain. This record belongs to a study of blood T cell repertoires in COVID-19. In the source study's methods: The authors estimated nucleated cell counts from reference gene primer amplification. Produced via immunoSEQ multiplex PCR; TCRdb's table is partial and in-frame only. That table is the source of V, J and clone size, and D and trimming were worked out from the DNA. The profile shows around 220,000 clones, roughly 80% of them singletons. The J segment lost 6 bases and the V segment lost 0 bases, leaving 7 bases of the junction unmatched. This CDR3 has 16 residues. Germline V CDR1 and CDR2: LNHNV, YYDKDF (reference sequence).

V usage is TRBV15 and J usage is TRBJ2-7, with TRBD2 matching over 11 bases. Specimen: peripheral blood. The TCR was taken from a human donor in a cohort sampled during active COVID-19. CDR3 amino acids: CATSRDKTSGRSEQYF. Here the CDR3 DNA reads TGTGCCACCAGCAGAGATAAAACTAGCGGGAGAAGCGAGCAGTACTTC.